The source of this T cell receptor (beta chain) is a study of blood T cell repertoires in COVID-19. Turning to the study itself: T cells, B-cell-depleted T cells, or PBMCs provided the cDNA or gDNA that served as material.

The CDR3 consists of 12 residues. Trimming shortened V by 8 bases and J by 7 bases, and 14 bases separated the two germline ends. Per the germline V gene, CDR1 is SNHLY and CDR2 is FYNNEI. Authors' data handling: Nucleated cell counts were estimated from reference gene primer amplification. Measured with immunoSEQ multiplex PCR; TCRdb has only the in-frame clones, and not every one. V and J calls and clone size are those listed in that table; D and trimming were worked out from the DNA. The table has fewer than 450,000 clones, about nine tenths seen once. V and J are TRBV2 and TRBJ1-2; possible D gene TRBD1, 5 bases. Sequenced: peripheral blood. This sequence originates from a woman aged 70-85 years with COVID-19, enrolled during active disease. The CDR3 coding sequence is TGTGCCAGCGGAACAGGTTTGTCTGGCTACACCTTC. It codes for CASGTGLSGYTF.